This TCR beta chain was captured in a study of T cell repertoires and leukemia-associated antigens. About the research overall: Effective reads per sample ranged from roughly 3.3 to 5.0 million.

As to this clonotype: No antigen is known for it.

The CD3+ T cells first had an overnight rest without serum. Study-wide findings and caveats: Expanded clones' antigen specificity and function were not directly tested. V, J, VDJ and CDR3 counts did not differ significantly among groups.

TCRdb re-analysed the 5' RACE reads in MiXCR, keeping a single row per CDR3 protein. This sample has 10,000 to 12,000 distinct CDR3 sequences; approximately 39% occur once, and the top ten carry over 25%. The sample comprised CD3+ T cells sorted from blood and cultured. The sequence was collected from a female donor in good health.

CDR3 loop: CASISGHRTDTQYF. In DNA, the CDR3 is TGTGCCAGCATTTCGGGACACCGCACAGATACGCAGTATTTT. V usage is TRBV25-1 and J usage is TRBJ2-3; D is possibly TRBD1 (6 bases). The germline CDR1 and CDR2 sequences are MGHDK and SYGVNS. Trimming pared 7 bases from V and 1 base from J, leaving 12 bases between. This CDR3 spans 14 amino acids.